The 32 T cell receptor beta chains given below trace back to one sample, sequenced in a study of T cell responses to AZD1222 COVID-19 vaccine. Using immunoSEQ multiplex PCR, the repertoire was profiled, and TCRdb retains in-frame clones only, with some absent. The repertoire consists of 95,000 to 150,000 clones, with 85% to 90% occurring once and the leading ten covering 3% to 4%. The specimen comprised peripheral blood, sampled on day 0 of AZD1222 vaccination. The source is an adult in good health.

The chain carries TRBV3-1 (or the pseudogene TRBV3-2) and TRBJ1-1; 7 bases are shared with TRBD1. The J segment lost 0 bases and the V segment lost 4 bases, leaving 5 bases of the junction unmatched. The germline V gene encodes CDR1 LGHDT and CDR2 YNNKEL (reference sequence). The CDR3 is 15 residues long. The CDR3 loop reads CASSRWDSLNTEAFF. CDR3 nucleotides: TGTGCCAGCAGCCGTTGGGACAGTTTGAACACTGAAGCTTTCTTT.

This clone was seen once. The CDR3 DNA reads TGTGCCAGCAGCGTAGAGGGGACCCGGCGAGATACGCAGTATTTT. It is translated as CASSVEGTRRDTQYF. V gene TRBV9 combines with J gene TRBJ2-3; D tentatively fits TRBD1 or TRBD2 (5 bases each). CDR1 and CDR2 from the germline V gene are SGDLS and YYNGEE. CDR3 length equals 15 residues. Trimming removed 0 bases from V and 5 bases from J, with 13 bases in between.

V gene TRBV7-2 combines with J gene TRBJ1-2, with D perhaps matching TRBD1 (6 bases). The CDR3 sequence is 14 residues long. The germline V and J ends were trimmed by 4 bases and 4 bases, with 13 bases remaining between them. Looked up from germline, CDR1 is SGHTA and CDR2 is FQGNSA. The CDR3: CASSSRTVGYGYTF. CDR3 DNA: TGTGCCAGCAGCTCGCGGACAGTCGGCTATGGCTACACCTTC.

The V gene is TRBV6-5, the J gene TRBJ2-3, with TRBD2 matching over 13 bases. V shed 6 bases and J 1 base; nucleotides not matched to a gene: 1. Germline values: CDR1 MNHEY, CDR2 SVGAGI. The CDR3 loop spans 15 amino acids. CDR3 sequence: CASRGTSGGTDTQYF. The CDR3 nucleotides are TGTGCCAGCAGGGGGACTAGCGGGGGCACAGATACGCAGTATTTT.

The chain joins TRBV10-3 to TRBJ2-1, with 13 nucleotides matching TRBD2. CDR3 length: 18 residues. Per the germline V gene, CDR1 is ENHRY and CDR2 is SYGVKD. After removal of 6 bases from V and 0 bases from J, the junction contained 8 bases not matched to a gene. The chain's CDR3 is CAIRGTSGATSSYNEQFF. CDR3 nucleotide sequence: TGTGCCATCAGGGGGACTAGCGGGGCTACAAGCTCCTACAATGAGCAGTTCTTC.

The CDR3 loop is CASSLSVGTNEKLFF. The DNA of the CDR3 is TGTGCCAGCAGCTTATCTGTAGGAACTAATGAAAAACTGTTTTTT. The chain couples TRBV7-6 to TRBJ1-4; D uncertain. CDR1 is SGHVS, CDR2 FNYEAQ, per germline. The CDR3 sequence is 15 residues long. V shed 2 bases and J shed 1 base, with 8 bases lying between them.

The J gene is TRBJ1-3, the V gene TRBV27; D remains unclear. This CDR3 spans 15 amino acids. The germline V and J ends were trimmed by 5 bases and 0 bases, with 11 bases remaining between them. Germline V lookup: CDR1 MNHEY, CDR2 SMNVEV (reference sequence). CDR3 DNA: TGTGCCAGCAGTAGGTCGGCTAACTCTGGAAACACCATATATTTT. It specifies CASSRSANSGNTIYF.

This clone turned up a few times. V usage is TRBV2 and J usage is TRBJ1-2, with D perhaps matching TRBD1 (6 bases). CDR1 is SNHLY and CDR2 is FYNNEI in the germline V gene. Trimming took off 4 bases at V and 7 bases at J, with 13 bases between the two ends. The CDR3 spans 13 residues. The CDR3 loop is CASSAMEGGGYTF. CDR3 DNA sequence: TGTGCCAGCAGTGCGATGGAAGGGGGTGGCTACACCTTC.

This clone was recorded once. The J gene is TRBJ2-1, the V gene TRBV27; TRBD2 matches at 9 bases. In germline, CDR1 is MNHEY, CDR2 SMNVEV (reference sequence). The trim removed 2 bases at V and 8 bases at J, leaving 4 bases unmatched. The CDR3 has 14 amino acids. DNA of the CDR3: TGTGCCAGCAGTTTAGGTAGCGGGGGCTATGAGCAGTTCTTC. It encodes CASSLGSGGYEQFF.

A few counts support this clone. The chain joins TRBV7-8 to TRBJ1-1, with 7 bases identical to TRBD1. The length of the CDR3 is 15 residues. V lost 2 bases and J lost 3; bases outside the gene matches: 6. Germline V lookup: CDR1 SGHVS, CDR2 FQNEAQ. The CDR3 here is CASSLRGQGDTEAFF. In DNA, the CDR3 is TGTGCCAGCAGCTTAAGGGGGCAAGGGGACACTGAAGCTTTCTTT. The entire variable domain, with the rest obtained from reference TRBV7-8 and TRBJ1-1, is as follows: GAGVSQSPRYKVAKRGQDVALRCDPISGHVSLFWYQQALGQGPEFLTYFQNEAQLDKSGLPSDRFFAERPEGSVSTLKIQRTQQEDSAVYLCASSLRGQGDTEAFFGQGTRLTVV.

Concerning this clone: Additional DNA sequences in this sample encode the identical CDR3. CDR3 residues: CASSEAAGAYSNQPQHF. In DNA form, the CDR3 reads TGTGCCAGCAGTGAAGCGGCCGGGGCGTATAGCAATCAGCCCCAGCATTTT. V and J are TRBV6-1 and TRBJ1-5, with D possibly matching TRBD1 (5 bases). This CDR3 region has 17 residues. The V and J ends lost 0 bases and 0 bases respectively, with 12 bases between them. Germline CDR1 MNHNS, CDR2 SASEGT.

The chain's CDR3 is CSVTGGADYGYTF. As DNA, the CDR3 is TGCAGCGTCACAGGGGGCGCTGACTATGGCTACACCTTC. This chain uses TRBV29-1 with TRBJ1-2; TRBD1 matches at 9 bases. The CDR3 extends over 13 amino acids. Germline CDR1 is SQVTM and CDR2 is ANQGSEA. Trimming at V came to 6 bases and at J to 3 bases, leaving 5 bases not matched to a gene.

The J gene is TRBJ2-3, the V gene TRBV19; D possibly matches TRBD1 or TRBD2 (5 bases each). V was pared by 6 bases and J by 0 bases, with 13 bases between. The germline V gene encodes CDR1 LNHDA and CDR2 SQIVND (reference sequence). The CDR3 runs 15 residues. The CDR3 here is CASRDMSGSTDTQYF. CDR3 coding DNA: TGTGCCAGTAGGGACATGTCGGGGAGCACAGATACGCAGTATTTT.

The chain couples TRBV5-4 to TRBJ1-6; TRBD1 matches 7 bases. The CDR3 runs to 14 residues. Germline assignment: CDR1 SGHNT and CDR2 YYREEE (reference sequence). Trimming cost V 4 bases and J 5 bases; bases outside gene matches: 3. The CDR3 region has the DNA TGTGCCAGCAGCCCGGGACAGCATAATTCACCCCTCCACTTT. It yields the protein CASSPGQHNSPLHF.

V gene TRBV4-1 combines with J gene TRBJ1-3; TRBD1 matches 9 bases. Looked up from germline, CDR1 is MGHRA and CDR2 is YSYEKL. With 2 bases clipped from V and 4 bases from J, the junction kept 15 bases outside the gene matches. The CDR3 runs to 19 residues. The CDR3 nucleotides read TGCGCCAGCAGCCAATCTCCTCTACGTCGGACAGGGGAGGGAAACACCATATATTTT. As protein: CASSQSPLRRTGEGNTIYF.

This chain uses TRBV2 with TRBJ1-3; D not resolved. The CDR3 loop spans 13 amino acids. The germline CDR1 and CDR2 sequences are SNHLY and FYNNEI. Trimming left V 3 bases short and J 4 bases short, with 7 bases between. The CDR3 nucleotides read TGTGCCAGCAGTGACAGGTTCGGAAACACCATATATTTT. Translating gives CASSDRFGNTIYF.

This clone was found a few times. The chain employs TRBV7-2 and TRBJ1-2, with D unresolved. Germline-derived CDR1 and CDR2 are SGHTA and FQGNSA. V gave up 6 bases and J gave up 5 bases, with 7 bases separating them. This CDR3 has 11 amino acids. In nucleotides, the CDR3 is TGTGCCAGCAGTGATAAATATGGCTACACCTTC. It yields the protein CASSDKYGYTF.

The V gene is TRBV5-6, the J gene TRBJ1-2; TRBD1 is a possible D gene (6 bases). Germline V gives CDR1 SGHDT, CDR2 YYEEEE. The CDR3 runs to 13 residues. The V end was cut by 4 bases, the J end by 8 bases, with 15 bases between. For the CDR3, the DNA is TGTGCCAGCAGCCTGGACAGTGCCGGAGGCTACACCTTC. Its translation is CASSLDSAGGYTF.

In this sample, this clone turned up once. V and J are TRBV7-3 and TRBJ2-2, with 8 bases identical to TRBD2. Unmatched junction bases numbered 3, after V lost 3 bases and J lost 0 bases. Germline V lookup: CDR1 SGHTA, CDR2 FQGTGA. This CDR3 region has 16 residues. CDR3 bases: TGTGCCAGCAGCTTGATGGGACTAGCGAACACCGGGGAGCTGTTTTTT. Protein sequence: CASSLMGLANTGELFF.

This clone came up a few times. This chain links TRBV5-1 with TRBJ2-1, with a possible D match to TRBD2 (6 bases). The V gene lost 1 base and the J gene lost 5 bases, with 13 bases spanning the gap. The CDR3 is 15 amino acids. Germline lookup yields CDR1 SGHRS and CDR2 YFSETQ. The CDR3 spells CASSLSAGLNNEQFF. CDR3 DNA sequence: TGCGCCAGCAGCTTGAGTGCGGGGCTAAACAATGAGCAGTTCTTC.

This clone was detected once. The chain joins TRBV12-3 or TRBV12-4 to TRBJ1-3; D is unresolved. V was trimmed by 5 bases and J by 0 bases, leaving 5 bases between them. This CDR3 contains 13 residues. Written as DNA, the CDR3 is TGTGCCAGCAGTCCTTCCTCTGGAAACACCATATATTTT. This codes for CASSPSSGNTIYF.

V gene TRBV3-1 (or the pseudogene TRBV3-2) combines with J gene TRBJ2-5; 7 nucleotides match TRBD2. The V gene's germline CDR1 is LGHDT and CDR2 YNNKEL (reference sequence). Losses at the gene ends were 4 bases for V and 5 bases for J; bases not matched to a gene: 7. This CDR3 comprises 14 residues. In nucleotides, the CDR3 is TGTGCCAGCAGCCCCCCCGGGGGGTGGGAGACCCAGTACTTC. Translated: CASSPPGGWETQYF.

The chain recombines TRBV4-1 with TRBJ1-5; tentative D call: TRBD1 (5 bases). Germline V gene lookup returns CDR1 MGHRA and CDR2 YSYEKL. The CDR3 runs to 17 residues. V was trimmed by 2 bases and J by 2 bases, leaving 16 bases between them. The CDR3 here is CASSQSPPGFGNQPQHF. The CDR3, as DNA: TGCGCCAGCAGCCAATCACCGCCAGGGTTTGGCAATCAGCCCCAGCATTTT.

The chain carries TRBV5-1 and TRBJ2-3, with D perhaps matching TRBD1 (5 bases). CDR1 and CDR2 (germline): SGHRS, YFSETQ. This CDR3 is 14 amino acids long. Between the trimmed V and J ends, which lost 0 bases and 2 bases, there was a span of 7 bases. The CDR3: CASSLDRPTDTQYF. The CDR3 nucleotides are TGCGCCAGCAGCTTGGACAGGCCCACAGATACGCAGTATTTT.

The V gene is TRBV4-1, the J gene TRBJ1-1; D is ambiguous. Per the germline V gene, CDR1 is MGHRA and CDR2 is YSYEKL. The CDR3 is made up of 14 amino acids. V shed 2 bases and J shed 0 bases, with 7 bases lying between them. CDR3 nucleotide sequence: TGCGCCAGCAGCCAAAGGACGTTGAACACTGAAGCTTTCTTT. Its protein is CASSQRTLNTEAFF.

The CDR3 loop reads CASRRLQGAFSGANVLTF. The CDR3 DNA is TGTGCCAGCCGGAGGTTACAGGGGGCTTTCTCTGGGGCCAACGTCCTGACTTTC. The chain joins TRBV5-6 to TRBJ2-6; 9 bases map to TRBD1. Germline values: CDR1 SGHDT, CDR2 YYEEEE. The CDR3 is 18 residues long. The junction had 11 bases not matched to a gene; V was cut back by 7 bases and J by 0 bases.

The chain recombines TRBV9 with TRBJ1-3; TRBD1 might be the D (5 bases). Germline V CDR1 and CDR2: SGDLS, YYNGEE. Trimming removed 0 bases at V and 2 bases at J, with 9 bases between. This CDR3 has 15 residues. In nucleotides, the CDR3 is TGTGCCAGCAGCGTAGAAGGCAGGGCTGGAAACACCATATATTTT. Amino acids: CASSVEGRAGNTIYF.

This clone was observed once. CDR3 bases: TGTGCCAGCAGCTTGACAGGGGTTGGAAACACCGGGGAGCTGTTTTTT. Amino acid sequence: CASSLTGVGNTGELFF. V and J are TRBV7-2 and TRBJ2-2; 8 bases are a match to TRBD1. Germline loops: CDR1 SGHTA, CDR2 FQGNSA. The CDR3 extends over 16 amino acids. V was clipped by 3 bases and J by 2 bases; unmatched bases: 5.

This chain connects TRBV7-3 to TRBJ1-2; D is uncertain. This CDR3 comprises 15 residues. Germline assignment: CDR1 SGHTA and CDR2 FQGTGA. The germline V and J ends were trimmed by 3 bases and 6 bases, with 17 bases remaining between them. DNA for the CDR3: TGTGCCAGCAGCTTGGATGGTGGGATTGGAGATGGCTACACCTTC. Protein sequence: CASSLDGGIGDGYTF.

The chain recombines TRBV18 with TRBJ1-2, with 7 bases fitting TRBD1. This CDR3 comprises 14 residues. The V segment lost 2 bases and the J segment 6 bases; nucleotides outside the gene matches: 6. CDR1 and CDR2 from the germline V gene are KGHSH and LQKENI. The CDR3 spells CASSPSTGENGYTF. Here the CDR3 DNA reads TGTGCCAGCTCACCAAGCACAGGGGAAAATGGCTACACCTTC.

V gene TRBV12-5 combines with J gene TRBJ1-1; tentatively, D is TRBD1 (5 bases). Looked up from germline, CDR1 is LGHNT and CDR2 is FRNRAP. V dropped 3 bases and J dropped 7 bases, with 15 bases sitting between them. The CDR3 is 14 amino acids. The CDR3 is CASGFVGGTCEAFF. Here the CDR3 DNA reads TGTGCTAGTGGTTTTGTGGGAGGGACCTGTGAAGCTTTCTTT.

This rearrangement joins TRBV19 to TRBJ2-7, with D tentatively TRBD1 or TRBD2 (5 bases each). This CDR3 has 14 amino acids. Per germline, CDR1 LNHDA and CDR2 SQIVND (reference sequence). V gave up 7 bases and J gave up 0 bases, with 13 bases separating them. CDR3 sequence: CASTPEGHSYEQYF. The DNA of the CDR3 is TGTGCCAGTACCCCCGAGGGGCACTCCTACGAGCAGTACTTC.